This T cell receptor beta chain was sequenced for a study of T cell clonotyping in hematopoietic cell transplantation (dated by TCRdb to the early 2020s). In the study overall: Pretransplant samples from recipients were collected after cytoreduction. Recruitment of patients ran from September 2015 to early 2017, and follow-up continued until late 2020 or until death. A total of 110 to 150 blood samples were collected in the study from roughly 40 consecutive transplant recipients and their related donors. What the work shows at the level of the full study, not this receptor alone: Overlap with donor repertoires was found for only a small fraction of recipient repertoires, with over 97% found to appear de novo at the given depth. The sample size was limited, and CD4 and CD8 repertoire contributions could not be separated because cells were not sorted. After transplant, TCR diversity in recipients dropped, and pathologically expanded clonotypes climbed progressively between day 30 and day 180. Broader posttransplant TCR repertoire diversity was predicted by donor and pretransplant recipient Inverse Simpson Index values.

With the immunoSEQ assay, which is a bias-controlled multiplex PCR relying on V- and J-specific primers, TCR beta CDR3 regions were amplified from genomic DNA. In a second PCR step, a proprietary barcode and Illumina adapter sequences were attached to the CDR3 amplicons. An Illumina MiSeq instrument was used to sequence the CDR3 libraries. The authors' analysis ran thus. immunoSEQ Analyzer 3.0 was used for export and quality control, with R Bioconductor and Immunarch used for downstream analyses. Only productive rearrangements within the normalized downsampled data set were used in the calculation of repertoire metrics. In the normalized cohort, a clonotype counted as pathologically expanded if the clonotype was larger than 5 templates. The Inverse Simpson Index served as the measure of repertoire diversity. CMV-specificity analyses were carried out on the non-normalized data set to capture all clonotypes. Here the immuneACCESS table is served through TCRdb, limited to in-frame sequences with V and J called. Missing clones are a known gap in these copies; in checked studies unresolved V genes cover under half, and the rest lacks a known reason. V and J calls and clone size are given by that table; D and trimming were obtained from the DNA. This sample has fewer than 25,000 clones in its table, and 90% of those were observed once. Around 3.4% of the sample rests with the top ten.

The time point label corresponds to: recipient sample about 28 days before transplant, after cytoreduction. Blood from recipients was drawn roughly 28 days before transplant, then again at days 30, 100 and 180 after transplant. Using Nuclei Lysis Solution, genomic DNA was extracted from unfractionated peripheral blood mononuclear cells that were either fresh or cryopreserved. With regard to this clone: The target of this receptor is not known. The sample holds no much larger clone one base away, and base qualities are not on file.

CDR3 length: 15 amino acids, cysteine to phenylalanine. Only the CDR3 DNA is retained, 45 bases long and in frame from the first base. Unmatched junction bases come to 7, with V trimmed by 3 bases and J by 8 bases. The germline V gene yields SGDLS for CDR1 and YYNGEE for CDR2. The source of this sequence is a man aged 18 to 35 with biphenotypic leukemia. Some clones in this sample may be carry-over from other donors' samples. This receptor chain uses TRBV9 and TRBJ1-5, and 11 bases in between align with TRBD1. The material was peripheral blood mononuclear cells, obtained before stem cell transplant. The CDR3 loop reads CASSALGTGGEPQHF. Here is the DNA: TGTGCCAGCAGCGCGCTCGGGACAGGGGGGGAGCCCCAGCATTTT.